The T cell receptor (beta chain) described here comes from a study of cytomegalovirus exposure and HLA in healthy donors. Study outcomes and limitations: Researchers catalogued over 150 TCR beta chains as cytomegalovirus-associated. It was reported that TCR beta sequences correctly inferred the HLA-A and HLA-B alleles for most subjects. When the data were analyzed later, several of the most significant clusters appeared to be linked to common viral pathogens.

The PCR used 60 Vbeta and 13 Jbeta primers. The protocol was immunoSEQ multiplex PCR, while the TCRdb copy is restricted to in-frame clones and leaves out a portion. The sample includes about 180,000 clones, 80% of them seen just once. With respect to this clone: What it binds is not known.

The CDR3 covers 14 residues. V dropped 3 bases and J dropped 5 bases, with 14 bases sitting between them. In germline, CDR1 is WNHNN, CDR2 SYGVQD (reference sequence). Input material: PBMCs. The receptor was derived from a woman aged 30 to 39 in good health and CMV-seronegative. The chain carries TRBV10-1 and TRBJ2-7, with TRBD2 as a possible D gene (5 bases). This chain's CDR3 is CASSESTGIHEQYF. CDR3 in DNA: TGCGCCAGCAGTGAAAGTACGGGGATCCACGAGCAGTACTTC.